The 15 T cell receptor beta chains listed next were all sequenced from one sample in a study of T cells in Graves' hyperthyroidism and ophthalmopathy. Amplification yielded TCR beta CDR3 regions, with RNA transcripts as the source. HTBI primers were used for first-round RT-PCR of the TCR CDR3. TCRdb independently ran MiXCR on the multiplex PCR reads; one entry per CDR3 protein. The sample carries some 270,000 distinct CDR3 sequences, around 15% recorded once. Sequencing was performed on blood. These receptors were collected from a woman between 40 and 55 years old with Graves' hyperthyroidism.

In its sample, this clonotype was seen a few times. The V gene is TRBV20-1, the J gene TRBJ1-1; tentatively, D is TRBD1 (5 bases). Germline values: CDR1 DFQATT, CDR2 SNEGSKA (reference sequence). V was shortened by 5 bases and J by 6 bases, with 22 bases between the two germline ends. The CDR3 consists of 15 residues. In nucleotides, the CDR3 is TGCAGTGCTCAAGATCAGACGCTAGGGGACCCTGAAGCTTTCTTT. Its protein is CSAQDQTLGDPEAFF.

This clonotype was recorded many times. J is TRBJ2-5 and V is TRBV3-1, with 7 bases identical to TRBD2. Per germline, CDR1 LGHDT and CDR2 YNNKEL (reference sequence). There are 16 residues in the CDR3. V lost 0 bases to trimming and J lost 4 bases; unmatched junction nucleotides: 8. Here the CDR3 DNA reads TGTGCCAGCAGCCAAGAATCTTCAGGGAGGGGAGAGACCCAGTACTTC. This gives the protein CASSQESSGRGETQYF.

This clonotype was seen many times. Relative to the germline gene, one junction end is altered; a read error may explain this. The rearrangement uses TRBV14 and TRBJ2-1; 10 bases agree with TRBD2. Germline values: CDR1 SGHDN, CDR2 FVKESK. The CDR3 runs to 15 residues. DNA of the CDR3: TGTGCCAGCAGTCAAGGACTAGCGGCCTACAATGAGCAGTTCTTC. Residues: CASSQGLAAYNEQFF.

This clonotype was seen a few times. The chain joins TRBV10-3 to TRBJ2-5, with TRBD2 identical over 9 bases. V dropped 11 bases and J dropped 3; count of bases not matched to a gene: 10. The CDR3 consists of 14 residues. CDR1 is ENHRY, CDR2 SYGVKD, per germline. CDR3: CAGSPGLAKETQYF. The CDR3 DNA reads as TGTGCCGGATCCCCAGGACTAGCGAAAGAGACCCAGTACTTC.

There are many counts of this clonotype. This chain connects TRBV12-3 or TRBV12-4 to TRBJ1-6; D gene ambiguous. The CDR3 runs to 14 residues. Trimming cost V 5 bases and J 6 bases, with 11 bases left between them. CDR3 bases: TGTGCCAGCAGTCTCGGACTGTTTAATTCACCCCTCCACTTT. Protein: CASSLGLFNSPLHF.

Ten or more counts support this clonotype. V and J are TRBV4-2 and TRBJ2-5; D gene uncertain. Germline CDR1 reads LGHNA; CDR2 reads YNFKEQ. The CDR3 consists of 18 residues. V was cut by 0 bases and J by 2 bases, with 19 bases left in between. CDR3 in amino acids: CASSQDLPGPNLQETQYF. The CDR3 DNA sequence: TGTGCCAGCAGCCAAGATCTTCCAGGCCCAAACTTACAAGAGACCCAGTACTTC.

This clonotype was observed many times. The chain employs TRBV12-3 or TRBV12-4 and TRBJ2-4; 7 bases are shared with TRBD2. Trimming at V came to 7 bases and at J to 0 bases, leaving 6 bases not matched to a gene. The CDR3 runs to 15 residues. CDR3 coding DNA: TGTGCCAGCAAACCAGCGGGGCTAGCCAAAAACATTCAGTACTTC. Translation gives CASKPAGLAKNIQYF.

This clonotype has ten or more counts. The chain is built from TRBV6-1 and TRBJ2-5; TRBD2 aligns across 12 bases. The length of the CDR3 is 15 residues. The V gene end was trimmed by 5 bases and the J gene end by 5 bases; junction bases not matched to a gene: 6. The germline V gene has CDR1 MNHNS and CDR2 SASEGT. The CDR3: CASSYRTSGEETQYF. The DNA for the CDR3 is TGTGCCAGCAGTTATAGGACTAGCGGGGAGGAGACCCAGTACTTC.

The sample holds a few counts of this clonotype. This sequence joins TRBV9 and TRBJ1-4; D is uncertain. The CDR3 has 14 amino acids. V was shortened by 0 bases and J by 4 bases, with 7 bases between the two germline ends. Looked up from germline, CDR1 is SGDLS and CDR2 is YYNGEE. CDR3 sequence: CASSVGHSNEKLFF. The CDR3 DNA is TGTGCCAGCAGCGTAGGACACAGTAATGAAAAACTGTTTTTT.

This clonotype has a count of ten or more. The chain carries TRBV12-3 or TRBV12-4 and TRBJ1-5; D call uncertain. V lost 1 base and J lost 4, with 8 bases in between. The CDR3 spans 14 residues. The CDR3: CASSLEGSNQPQHF. In DNA, the CDR3 is TGTGCCAGCAGTTTAGAGGGTAGTAATCAGCCCCAGCATTTT.

This clonotype was seen at least ten times. The rearrangement joins TRBV12-3 or TRBV12-4 to TRBJ2-2; weak D call: TRBD2 (6 bases). Trimming removed 6 bases at V and 9 bases at J, with 14 bases between. The CDR3 runs to 13 residues. CDR3 bases: TGTGCCAGCAGCCCCGGGACTTTCAGGGAGCTGTTTTTT. Translating it yields CASSPGTFRELFF.

This clonotype was observed a few times. The gene calls are TRBV6-2 or TRBV6-3 and TRBJ2-1; tentative D call: TRBD2 (6 bases). CDR1 is MNHEY, CDR2 SVGEGT, per germline. The germline V and J ends were trimmed by 5 bases and 0 bases, with 8 bases remaining between them. This CDR3 region has 14 residues. The CDR3 is CASSRRGSYNEQFF. The CDR3 region has the DNA TGTGCCAGCAGTCGGAGGGGCTCCTACAATGAGCAGTTCTTC.

Ten or more counts support this clonotype. The genes are TRBV20-1 and TRBJ2-7; a possible D gene is TRBD1 (7 bases). Germline CDR1 DFQATT, CDR2 SNEGSKA (reference sequence). There are 14 residues in the CDR3. Trimming shortened V by 1 base and J by 2 bases, and 12 bases separated the two germline ends. The CDR3 DNA sequence: TGCAGTGCTAGAGGACAGGGAGGCCCCTACGAGCAGTACTTC. This gives the protein CSARGQGGPYEQYF.

This clonotype showed up many times. This rearrangement joins TRBV20-1 to TRBJ1-1, with 7 bases fitting TRBD1. Trimming removed 5 bases from V and 2 bases from J; junction bases left unmatched: 11. The CDR3 loop spans 15 amino acids. Germline assignment: CDR1 DFQATT and CDR2 SNEGSKA (reference sequence). The CDR3 DNA is TGCAGTGCTCGATCCCCGGGACAGCAAAACACTGAAGCTTTCTTT. This encodes CSARSPGQQNTEAFF.

This clonotype has only a few counts. V is TRBV20-1 and J is TRBJ2-7, with D possibly TRBD2 on 5 matching bases. V was trimmed by 5 bases and J by 3 bases, leaving 14 bases between them. CDR3 length: 13 amino acids. Germline V lookup: CDR1 DFQATT, CDR2 SNEGSKA (reference sequence). In nucleotides, the CDR3 is TGCAGTGCTGGAGGCGAACTGGACTACGAGCAGTACTTC. This encodes CSAGGELDYEQYF.